The text below deals with one T cell receptor beta chain. What it binds is unknown. This sample is part of a study of T-cell reconstitution after alpha-beta-depleted transplantation in children. Germline CDR1 reads MNHEY; CDR2 reads SVGEGT. With 3 bases removed from V and 1 base from J, the gap between germline ends came to 12 bases. This CDR3 spans 16 amino acids. General observations from the study: Day-60 TCRbeta diversity that was high in some patients was derived from surviving recipient T cells and thymic progenitors.

Library preparation (for TCRbeta) was performed with unique molecular identifiers. Each CDR3 protein is one row after TCRdb ran MiXCR on the PCR reads. The sample yields fewer than 550,000 distinct CDR3 sequences, about 10% seen once. The rearrangement joins TRBV6-2 or TRBV6-3 to TRBJ2-2, with D unclear. The TCR sequence derives from a female patient aged 2-15 years who had a stem cell transplant for aplastic anemia, so the T cells may come from the graft donor. This specimen was PBMCs, mostly from graft donor cells, taken 180 days after TCRalphabeta/CD19-depleted stem cell transplant. The CDR3 loop is CASSYHDSGNTGELFF. CDR3 DNA sequence: TGTGCCAGCAGTTATCATGATTCAGGGAACACCGGGGAGCTGTTTTTT.